Sequencing of this TCR beta chain was carried out in a study of CD8 T cells in Susac syndrome. Study results and limitations: The study's TCR sequencing and HLA analysis covered a relatively small number of individuals, and the study acknowledged this.

Notes on this clonotype: As yet, its antigen is unknown.

Random hexamers served to reverse transcribe roughly 0.5 to 1 ug RNA. The CDR3 of TCR beta was amplified by immunoSEQ multiplex PCR across 54 Vbeta and 13 Jbeta. A single record per CDR3 protein comes from TCRdb applying MiXCR to the immunoSEQ multiplex PCR reads. The sample records around 140,000 distinct CDR3 sequences, 75% to 90% being singletons. The authors carried out high-throughput sequencing of TCR beta. They applied it to CD8+ and CD4+ T cells obtained from blood. The sample taken for sequencing was CD8+ T cells from PBMCs. The receptor was isolated from a human donor with multiple sclerosis.

DNA for the CDR3: TGCGCCAGCAGCCCCCCGGGCCACATCACGGGGACCCAGTACTTC. Translating it yields CASSPPGHITGTQYF. The chain has TRBV5-1 and TRBJ2-5; no definite D call. Looked up from germline, CDR1 is SGHRS and CDR2 is YFSETQ. V was trimmed by 4 bases and J by 7 bases, leaving 20 bases between them. The length of the CDR3 is 15 residues.